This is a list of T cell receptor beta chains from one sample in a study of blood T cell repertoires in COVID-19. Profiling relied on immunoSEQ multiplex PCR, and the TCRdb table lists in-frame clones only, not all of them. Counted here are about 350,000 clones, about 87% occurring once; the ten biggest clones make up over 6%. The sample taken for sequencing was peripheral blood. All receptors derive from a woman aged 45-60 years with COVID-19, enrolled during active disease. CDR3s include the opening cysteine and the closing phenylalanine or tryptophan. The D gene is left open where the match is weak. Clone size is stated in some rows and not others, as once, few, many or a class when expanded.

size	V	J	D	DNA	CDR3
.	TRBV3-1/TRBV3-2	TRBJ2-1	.	TGTGCCAGCAGCTCTCCTCCTGTATACAATGAGCAGTTCTTC	CASSSPPVYNEQFF
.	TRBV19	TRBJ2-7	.	TGTGCCAGTAGTAACACAGGGACCTCCTACGAGCAGTACTTC	CASSNTGTSYEQYF
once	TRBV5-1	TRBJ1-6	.	TGCGCCAGCAGCCAACAGCTGGGGAGTAATTCACCCCTCCACTTT	CASSQQLGSNSPLHF
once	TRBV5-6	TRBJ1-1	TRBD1	TGTGCCAGCAGCCCACAGGGGATTTGGACTGAAGCTTTCTTT	CASSPQGIWTEAFF
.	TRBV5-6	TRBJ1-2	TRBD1	TGTGCCAGCAGCGCGGGGACAGGGGATGGCTACACCTTC	CASSAGTGDGYTF
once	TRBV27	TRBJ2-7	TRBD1	TGTGCCAGCAGTTTAGCAGGGGGAGAGCAGTACTTC	CASSLAGGEQYF
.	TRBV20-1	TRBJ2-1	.	TGCAGTGCTAGTGACCTCGCGGGCTACAATGAGCAGTTCTTC	CSASDLAGYNEQFF
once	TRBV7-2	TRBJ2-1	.	TGTGCCAGCAGCCCGTTTAGCGGCAATGAGCAGTTCTTC	CASSPFSGNEQFF
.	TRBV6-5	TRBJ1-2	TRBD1	TGTGCCAGCAGTTACGGCCGGGACAGCCGAGGCGGCTACACCTTC	CASSYGRDSRGGYTF
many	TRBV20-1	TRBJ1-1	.	TGCAGTGCTAGTTCCGCACAGGGCGGAACTGAAGCTTTCTTT	CSASSAQGGTEAFF
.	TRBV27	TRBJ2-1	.	TGTGCCAGCAGTTTGGACGGGAACTCCTACAATGAGCAGTTCTTC	CASSLDGNSYNEQFF
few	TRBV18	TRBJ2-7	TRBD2	TGTGCCAGCTCACCAACTAGCGGGATTTTAAGCTACGAGCAGTACTTC	CASSPTSGILSYEQYF
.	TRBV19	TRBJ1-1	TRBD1	TGTGCCAGTAGTATACGGACAGGGTTAAGGGACACTGAAGCTTTCTTT	CASSIRTGLRDTEAFF
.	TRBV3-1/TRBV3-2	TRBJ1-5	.	TGTGCCAGCAGCAAGGAGGGAACACCCCAGCCCCAGCATTTT	CASSKEGTPQPQHF
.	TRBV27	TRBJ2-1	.	TGTGCCAGCAGTTTATCCGCGATTTGGTCCTACAATGAGCAGTTCTTC	CASSLSAIWSYNEQFF
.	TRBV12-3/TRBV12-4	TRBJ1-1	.	TGTGCCAGCAGTTTGGACAGTTACACTGAAGCTTTCTTT	CASSLDSYTEAFF
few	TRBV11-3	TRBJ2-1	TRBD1	TGTGCCAGCAGCTCAAAGGGACAGGGGGTCGGGCTATACAATGAGCAGTTCTTC	CASSSKGQGVGLYNEQFF
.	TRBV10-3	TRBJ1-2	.	TGTGCCATCCAGGGCCCCTCTAATGGCTACACCTTC	CAIQGPSNGYTF
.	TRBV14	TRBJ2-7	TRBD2	TGTGCCAGCAGCCAAGTGGCGGGACTAGCGGGTTTCTACGAGCAGTACTTC	CASSQVAGLAGFYEQYF
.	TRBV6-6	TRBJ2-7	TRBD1	TGTGCCAGCAGTACCGGGACAGGGGCCTACGAGCAGTACTTC	CASSTGTGAYEQYF
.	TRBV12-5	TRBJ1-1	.	TGTGCTAGTGGTCCCCCGCAGGGCCGGCATACTGAAGCTTTCTTT	CASGPPQGRHTEAFF
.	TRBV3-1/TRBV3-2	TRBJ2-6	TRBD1	TGTGCCAGCAGCCAAGATTTGGGACAGGGGGCCGGGGCCAACGTCCTGACTTTC	CASSQDLGQGAGANVLTF
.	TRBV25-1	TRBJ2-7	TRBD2	TGTGCCAGCAGTAGAGCGGGGGCCTACGAGCAGTACTTC	CASSRAGAYEQYF
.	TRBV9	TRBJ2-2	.	TGTGCCAGCAGCGCAACAGGCACCGGGGAGCTGTTTTTT	CASSATGTGELFF
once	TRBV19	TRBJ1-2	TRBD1	TGTGCCAGTAGTATTCCCCCGGGGACAGGGGTCGACTATGGCTACACCTTC	CASSIPPGTGVDYGYTF
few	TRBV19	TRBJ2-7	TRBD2	TGTGCCAGTAGTATTACCTTCCGGGAGGGCGAGCAGTACTTC	CASSITFREGEQYF
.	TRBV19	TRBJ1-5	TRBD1	TGTGCCAGCGCCGGGACAGTAAGCAATCAGCCCCAGCATTTT	CASAGTVSNQPQHF
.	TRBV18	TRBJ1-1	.	TGTGCCAGCTCACCATCCCAGGGGCTTGGGAGCACTGAAGCTTTCTTT	CASSPSQGLGSTEAFF
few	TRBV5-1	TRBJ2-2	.	TGCGCCAGCAGGAAGCGGGTAGACACCGGGGAGCTGTTTTTT	CASRKRVDTGELFF
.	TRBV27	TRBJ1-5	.	TGTGCCAGCAGTTTCTCCGGACTTGTCAATCAGCCCCAGCATTTT	CASSFSGLVNQPQHF
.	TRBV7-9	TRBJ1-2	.	TGTGCCAGCAGCCGAGAGCAACAGACCTATGGCTACACCTTC	CASSREQQTYGYTF
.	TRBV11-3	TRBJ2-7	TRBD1	TGTGCCAGCAGCTTAGACCCGGGACAGGGTTCCTACGAGCAGTACTTC	CASSLDPGQGSYEQYF
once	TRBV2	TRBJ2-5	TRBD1	TGTGCCAGCAGTGAGCGCCGGACAGGAGCACAAGAGACCCAGTACTTC	CASSERRTGAQETQYF
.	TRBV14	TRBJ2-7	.	TGTGCCAGCAGCGGCGATGGGCTAGCGTACCACGAGCAGTACTTC	CASSGDGLAYHEQYF
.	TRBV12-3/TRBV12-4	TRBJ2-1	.	TGTGCCAGCAGAAAACCCGTGCAGCGGGAGCAGTTCTTC	CASRKPVQREQFF
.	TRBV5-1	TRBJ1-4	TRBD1	TGCGCCAGCAGCTTAGGACAGGAGGCTGAAAAACTGTTTTTT	CASSLGQEAEKLFF
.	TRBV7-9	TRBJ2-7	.	TGTGCCAGCAGCTTGCCGGGACTTCCTTACGAGCAGTACTTC	CASSLPGLPYEQYF
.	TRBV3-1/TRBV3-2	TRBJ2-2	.	TGTGCCACCCAGGGACTTCTGCAGACCGGGGAGCTGTTTTTT	CATQGLLQTGELFF
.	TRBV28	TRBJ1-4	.	TGTGCCAGTCGGAGCGGGGCATTAAATAATGAAAAACTGTTTTTT	CASRSGALNNEKLFF
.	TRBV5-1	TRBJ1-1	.	TGCGCCAGCAAAAGCCGCGACACTGAAGCTTTCTTT	CASKSRDTEAFF
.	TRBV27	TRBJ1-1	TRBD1	TGTGCCAGCAGTCAGGGGGTTGGGGGGATTTCCACTGAAGCTTTCTTT	CASSQGVGGISTEAFF
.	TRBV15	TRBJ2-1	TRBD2	TGTGCCACCAGCAGAGGTGGTAGCGGGATCTACAATGAGCAGTTCTTC	CATSRGGSGIYNEQFF
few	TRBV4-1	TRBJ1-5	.	TGCGCCAGCAGCCCGACCGGGGGAAATCAGCCCCAGCATTTT	CASSPTGGNQPQHF
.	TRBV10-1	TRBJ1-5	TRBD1	TGCGCCAGCAGTGAGCGGCAGGGGGCCGATCAGCCCCAGCATTTT	CASSERQGADQPQHF
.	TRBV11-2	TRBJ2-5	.	TGTGCCAGCAGCTTAGAGGGGGCCAAGATCCAAGAGACCCAGTACTTC	CASSLEGAKIQETQYF
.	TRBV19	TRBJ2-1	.	TGTGCCACCTCAGGCAATGAGCAGTTCTTC	CATSGNEQFF
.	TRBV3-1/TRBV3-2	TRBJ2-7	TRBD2	TGTGCCAGCAGCCTCAGCGGGAGGCGAATCTACGAGCAGTACTTC	CASSLSGRRIYEQYF
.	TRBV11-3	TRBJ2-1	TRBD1	TGTGCCAGCAGCGCCGAGGGACAGTGGTTGCAGTTCTTC	CASSAEGQWLQFF
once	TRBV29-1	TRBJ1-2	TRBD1	TGCAGCGTTGAAGTAGGTGACAGGGCCCTCTATGGCTACACCTTC	CSVEVGDRALYGYTF
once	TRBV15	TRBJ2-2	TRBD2	TGTGCCACCAGCAGAGATACTACCGGGAGGCGAACCGGGGAGCTGTTTTTT	CATSRDTTGRRTGELFF
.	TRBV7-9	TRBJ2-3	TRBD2	TGTGCCAGCAGCTGGGGACTAGCGCTCGGCACAGATACGCAGTATTTT	CASSWGLALGTDTQYF
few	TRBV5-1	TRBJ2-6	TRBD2	TGCGCCAGCAGGTTAGCGGGAGATGGGGCCAACGTCCTGACTTTC	CASRLAGDGANVLTF